The 11 T cell receptor beta chains below were found in one sample sequenced in a study of T cells in Graves' hyperthyroidism and ophthalmopathy (dated by TCRdb to between 2019 and 2020). Library prep was done by multiplex PCR. TCRdb names Illumina HiSeq 2000 as the instrument used. The TCR beta CDR3 regions were amplified from RNA transcripts. The TCR CDR3 was subjected to a first round of RT-PCR using the HTBI primer set and the Qiagen OneStep RT-PCR kit. TCRdb cleaned the public reads at Q25 with fastp, built clones with MiXCR and kept in-frame beta chains. CDR3 protein sequences are deduplicated, and each keeps its most common genes and DNA. The sample has hundreds of thousands of distinct CDR3 sequences on record, 38% of them singletons. Around 10% of the sample is in the top ten clones. Sequenced sample: blood. The receptor set was obtained from a man aged 18 to 35 with Graves' hyperthyroidism.

This clonotype was counted ten times or more. V and J are TRBV29-1 and TRBJ2-6; D remains unclear. Germline-derived CDR1 and CDR2 are SQVTM and ANQGSEA. V lost 4 bases and J 0 bases, leaving 10 bases between the germline ends. This CDR3 has 15 residues. Here the CDR3 reads CSVVLTSSGANVLTF. CDR3 bases: TGCAGCGTTGTGTTAACGTCCTCTGGGGCCAACGTCCTGACTTTC.

The chain recombines TRBV7-9 with TRBJ2-7; D might be TRBD2 (6 bases). Germline-derived CDR1 and CDR2 are SEHNR and FQNEAQ (reference sequence). The CDR3 loop spans 14 amino acids. Trimming took off 7 bases at V and 4 bases at J, with 17 bases between the two ends. CDR3 loop: CASNLLGEEYEQYF. Written as DNA, the CDR3 is TGTGCCAGCAACCTTCTGGGGGAGGAATACGAGCAGTACTTC.

In its sample, this clonotype was seen a few times. The J gene is TRBJ2-7, the V gene TRBV2; a possible D gene is TRBD1 (6 bases). The CDR3 has 14 residues. Germline V gene lookup returns CDR1 SNHLY and CDR2 FYNNEI. V lost 6 bases, J lost 0 bases, and 12 bases lay in between. In nucleotides, the CDR3 is TGTGCCAGCAGCACCGACAGGAGCTCCTACGAGCAGTACTTC. Protein product: CASSTDRSSYEQYF.

The table lists this clonotype with a few counts. Mismatch with germline at one junction end may stem from a read error. The chain combines TRBV5-1 with TRBJ2-5; D is undetermined. Looked up from germline, CDR1 is SGHRS and CDR2 is YFSETQ. This CDR3 spans 14 amino acids. In DNA form, the CDR3 reads TGCGCCAGCAGCTTGGATGCCACTCAAGAGATCCAGTACTTC. This sequence encodes CASSLDATQEIQYF.

In DNA form, the CDR3 reads TGTGCCAGCAGCCCTCCGGGGGGGCGCGTAAAGGGCTACACCTTC. It translates to CASSPPGGRVKGYTF. The chain carries TRBV7-9 and TRBJ1-2; D might be TRBD1 (6 bases). The germline V gene has CDR1 SEHNR and CDR2 FQNEAQ (reference sequence). The V gene lost 5 bases and the J gene lost 8 bases, with 21 bases spanning the gap. CDR3 length equals 15 residues.

The chain is built from TRBV12-3 or TRBV12-4 and TRBJ1-2; D gene uncertain. Trimming left V 3 bases short and J 8 bases short, with 16 bases between. The length of the CDR3 is 14 residues. CDR3 nucleotide sequence: TGTGCCAGCAGTTTTTGGGTGAAGGATAGGGGCTACACCTTC. Amino acids: CASSFWVKDRGYTF.

V is TRBV20-1 and J is TRBJ1-3, with D perhaps TRBD1 (5 bases). The CDR3 is made up of 16 amino acids. CDR1 and CDR2 from the germline V gene are DFQATT and SNEGSKA (reference sequence). The ends were cut back, 3 bases at V and 0 bases at J, with 15 bases in the middle. The CDR3 loop reads CSARGLGTDSGNTIYF. CDR3 sequence (DNA): TGCAGTGCTAGGGGTCTCGGGACCGACTCTGGAAACACCATATATTTT.

V gene TRBV7-9 combines with J gene TRBJ1-1, with D possibly being TRBD1 (5 bases). The CDR3 sequence is 12 residues long. The germline V gene encodes CDR1 SEHNR and CDR2 FQNEAQ (reference sequence). Trimming took off 5 bases at V and 8 bases at J, with 12 bases between the two ends. The CDR3 coding sequence is TGTGCCAGCAGCCCGGGGGACCGCGAAGCTTTCTTT. It codes for CASSPGDREAFF. Variable domain in full (rest from reference TRBV7-9 and TRBJ1-1): DTGVSQNPRHKITKRGQNVTFRCDPISEHNRLYWYRQTLGQGPEFLTYFQNEAQLEKSRLLSDRFSAERPKGSFSTLEIQRTEQGDSAMYLCASSPGDREAFFGQGTRLTVV.

Ten or more counts support this clonotype. CDR3 coding DNA: TGCAGCGTTGGAGTTGACTATGGCTACACCTTC. Protein sequence: CSVGVDYGYTF. The chain links TRBV29-1 to TRBJ1-2; D uncertain. From germline, CDR1 is SQVTM and CDR2 ANQGSEA. The CDR3 has 11 residues. V lost 4 bases to trimming and J lost 3 bases, with 6 bases between them.

The J gene is TRBJ2-7, the V gene TRBV9; 10 bases line up with TRBD2. V was pared by 3 bases and J by 11 bases, with 5 bases of the junction left unmatched. CDR1 is SGDLS, CDR2 YYNGEE, per germline. CDR3 length: 12 residues. CDR3 region: CASSASGSEEYF. In DNA, the CDR3 is TGTGCCAGCAGCGCTAGCGGGAGCGAAGAGTACTTC.

Details on this clonotype: A much more abundant neighbour one base away suggests this may be a read error. This chain links TRBV10-3 with TRBJ1-1; 7 bases match TRBD1. Germline V lookup: CDR1 ENHRY, CDR2 SYGVKD. V lost 2 bases, J lost 3 bases, and 9 bases stayed unmatched. CDR3 length equals 16 residues. Here the CDR3 reads CAISEPRIDRDTEAFF. The DNA for the CDR3 is TGTGCCATCAGTGAGCCCCGAATAGACAGGGACACTGAAGCTTTCTTT.